The rows below give T cell receptor beta chains drawn from one sample of a study of blood T cell repertoires in COVID-19. Assay used: immunoSEQ multiplex PCR; TCRdb lists only in-frame clones, some missing. This table holds 200,000 to 250,000 clones, around 84% found once. Sequenced sample: PBMCs or T cells enriched from blood (not recorded which). These receptors originate from a woman aged 40-49 years who had recovered from COVID-19. CDR3s include the opening cysteine and the closing phenylalanine or tryptophan. A D gene is named only where the DNA matches it firmly. Size is stated for part of the rows, as once, few or many counts, or as a class when the clone is expanded.

j_call d_call v_call clone_size cdr3_aa cdr3_nt
TRBJ2-3 . TRBV7-3 . CASSLTAGSGIDTQYF TGTGCCAGCAGCTTAACGGCCGGGAGTGGTATAGATACGCAGTATTTT
TRBJ1-5 TRBD1 TRBV10-3 . CAISGGQGNQPQHF TGTGCCATCAGTGGGGGACAGGGCAATCAGCCCCAGCATTTT
TRBJ2-7 . TRBV5-4 . CASSSSYEQYF TGTGCCAGCAGCTCTTCCTACGAGCAGTACTTC
TRBJ1-1 . TRBV12-3/TRBV12-4 . CASSFGNTEAFF TGTGCCAGCAGTTTCGGGAACACTGAAGCTTTCTTT
TRBJ2-3 . TRBV2 . CASTKTRAADTQYF TGTGCCAGCACCAAGACGAGGGCCGCAGATACGCAGTATTTT
TRBJ1-2 . TRBV5-8 . CASSLAGGDYGYTF TGTGCCAGCAGCTTGGCGGGGGGAGACTATGGCTACACCTTC
TRBJ2-3 TRBD2 TRBV14 . CASSPTRTSGRDGNTQYF TGTGCCAGCAGCCCTACCCGGACTAGCGGGAGAGATGGGAATACGCAGTATTTT
TRBJ2-1 TRBD2 TRBV2 . CASRTGGTYNEQFF TGTGCCAGCAGAACGGGAGGCACCTACAATGAGCAGTTCTTC
TRBJ1-2 . TRBV29-1 . CSVPTGNSNYGYTF TGCAGCGTCCCGACAGGAAACTCTAACTATGGCTACACCTTC
TRBJ1-1 TRBD1 TRBV24-1 . CATRGTGALNTEAFF TGTGCCACCAGGGGGACAGGTGCTTTGAACACTGAAGCTTTCTTT
TRBJ1-3 TRBD1 TRBV27 . CASSPGTGGRNTIYF TGTGCCAGCAGTCCCGGGACAGGCGGCAGAAACACCATATATTTT
TRBJ2-2 TRBD2 TRBV4-3 many CASSQYAGGGLTGELFF TGCGCCAGCAGCCAGTATGCGGGAGGAGGGCTCACCGGGGAGCTGTTTTTT
TRBJ2-5 TRBD1 TRBV2 . CASSRDRGETQYF TGTGCCAGCAGTCGGGACAGGGGAGAGACCCAGTACTTC
TRBJ1-2 . TRBV7-2 once CASSLNYGYTF TGTGCCAGCAGCCTTAACTATGGCTACACCTTC
TRBJ1-4 . TRBV10-3 . CANRVATNEKLFF TGTGCCAATAGAGTTGCAACTAATGAAAAACTGTTTTTT
TRBJ2-2 . TRBV25-1 . CASNSALGSRPQVGELFF TGTGCCAGCAACTCCGCCCTCGGGAGTCGGCCCCAGGTCGGGGAGCTGTTTTTT
TRBJ1-2 TRBD1 TRBV28 once CASSRTIGQGVYGYTF TGTGCCAGCAGTCGAACCATAGGACAGGGGGTCTATGGCTACACCTTC
TRBJ2-1 TRBD2 TRBV30 once CAWSGLVAGASDNEQFF TGTGCCTGGAGTGGCTTGGTAGCGGGAGCGTCCGACAATGAGCAGTTCTTC
TRBJ2-3 . TRBV27 . CASSPPAPGADTQYF TGTGCCAGCAGCCCCCCGGCCCCGGGGGCAGATACGCAGTATTTT
TRBJ2-7 . TRBV10-1 few CASSAGPSYEQYF TGCGCCAGCAGCGCGGGACCCTCCTACGAGCAGTACTTC
TRBJ1-1 . TRBV7-2 . CASSLSRLQNTEAFF TGTGCCAGCAGCTTGTCGCGGTTACAGAACACTGAAGCTTTCTTT
TRBJ2-2 TRBD2 TRBV11-2 . CASSPGASGRGELFF TGTGCCAGCAGCCCCGGGGCTAGCGGGAGGGGGGAGCTGTTTTTT
TRBJ1-4 . TRBV5-4 . CASSLRSATTNEKLFF TGTGCCAGCAGCTTACGGTCTGCAACAACTAATGAAAAACTGTTTTTT
TRBJ2-6 . TRBV5-1 . CASSLVAGANVLTF TGCGCCAGCAGCTTGGTCGCTGGGGCCAACGTCCTGACTTTC
TRBJ2-2 TRBD2 TRBV19 . CASSIAGLAAGELFF TGTGCCAGTAGTATCGCGGGACTAGCGGCCGGGGAGCTGTTTTTT
TRBJ2-1 . TRBV30 once CAWSFGLYNEQFF TGTGCCTGGAGTTTCGGACTGTACAATGAGCAGTTCTTC
TRBJ1-4 . TRBV5-1 . CASSLGQGNEKLFF TGCGCCAGCAGCTTGGGGCAGGGGAATGAAAAACTGTTTTTT
TRBJ1-3 . TRBV18 . CASSPPASFSGNTIYF TGTGCCAGCTCACCACCGGCATCTTTCTCTGGAAACACCATATATTTT
TRBJ2-1 TRBD1 TRBV24-1 once CATSDSRQGLKRGYLEQFF TGTGCCACCAGTGATTCCCGACAGGGCTTGAAACGGGGATATCTTGAGCAGTTCTTC
TRBJ2-1 . TRBV10-1 . CASSETDTNEQFF TGCGCCAGCAGTGAGACTGACACTAATGAGCAGTTCTTC
TRBJ1-4 . TRBV19 . CASSTQSGTDNEKLFF TGTGCCAGTAGTACACAATCCGGGACTGATAATGAAAAACTGTTTTTT
TRBJ2-5 . TRBV7-6 once CASSLSYQETQYF TGTGCCAGCAGCTTATCGTACCAAGAGACCCAGTACTTC
TRBJ1-2 . TRBV15 . CATSWDKGGFNGYTF TGTGCCACCAGCTGGGATAAGGGGGGGTTTAACGGCTACACCTTC
TRBJ1-1 . TRBV19 . CASSKGVGTEAFF TGTGCCAGTAGTAAGGGGGTTGGCACTGAAGCTTTCTTT
TRBJ1-3 . TRBV7-2 . CASSLRGTSPGNTIYF TGTGCCAGCAGCCTTAGGGGGACATCCCCTGGAAACACCATATATTTT
TRBJ2-3 . TRBV4-1 . CASSQDTGTDTQYF TGCGCCAGCAGCCAAGATACGGGCACAGATACGCAGTATTTT
TRBJ2-1 . TRBV19 . CASSIDRTAFEQFF TGTGCCAGTAGTATAGATCGGACTGCCTTCGAGCAGTTCTTC
TRBJ1-1 . TRBV29-1 . CSVQQGRTEAFF TGCAGCGTTCAACAGGGCAGGACTGAAGCTTTCTTT
TRBJ1-4 TRBD1 TRBV28 few CASSSRDRLEKLFF TGTGCCAGCAGTTCCCGGGACAGGCTTGAAAAACTGTTTTTT
TRBJ2-4 . TRBV11-2 . CASSSSLAKNIQYF TGTGCCAGCAGCTCGTCCTTAGCCAAAAACATTCAGTACTTC
TRBJ1-2 TRBD1 TRBV2 . CASSPGGRGGYTF TGTGCCAGCAGTCCAGGGGGCAGGGGTGGCTACACCTTC
TRBJ2-7 . TRBV27 few CASSYRDTASYEQYF TGTGCCAGCAGCTACCGGGACACAGCCTCCTACGAGCAGTACTTC
TRBJ2-3 . TRBV5-8 . CASSFGADTQYF TGTGCCAGCAGCTTCGGTGCAGATACGCAGTATTTT
TRBJ1-1 . TRBV12-3/TRBV12-4 few CASRKDMSEAFF TGTGCCAGCAGAAAGGACATGTCTGAAGCTTTCTTT
TRBJ2-2 TRBD1 TRBV9 . CASSVLSGTGAGELFF TGTGCCAGCAGCGTTTTATCAGGGACAGGGGCCGGGGAGCTGTTTTTT
TRBJ1-2 . TRBV28 . CASSFAGALVYGYTF TGTGCCAGCAGTTTCGCGGGGGCGCTCGTCTATGGCTACACCTTC
TRBJ1-4 TRBD1 TRBV11-2 . CASRMGTGAGVGEKLFF TGTGCCAGCAGGATGGGGACAGGGGCGGGTGTGGGTGAAAAACTGTTTTTT
TRBJ2-1 . TRBV27 . CASSFRGWGTGEQFF TGTGCCAGCAGCTTTAGGGGGTGGGGCACGGGTGAGCAGTTCTTC
TRBJ2-1 TRBD2 TRBV5-1 . CASSLGGGGRDYEQFF TGCGCCAGCAGCTTGGGGGGTGGCGGGAGAGACTATGAGCAGTTCTTC
TRBJ1-1 . TRBV11-2 . CASSWYSGTEAFF TGTGCCAGCAGCTGGTACTCCGGCACTGAAGCTTTCTTT
TRBJ2-1 TRBD2 TRBV3-1/TRBV3-2 once CASSQDLGLATYEQFF TGTGCCAGCAGCCAAGATCTTGGACTAGCAACCTATGAGCAGTTCTTC
TRBJ2-3 TRBD1 TRBV24-1 . CATSGGRTGALDTQYF TGTGCCACCAGTGGGGGACGGACAGGGGCGTTAGATACGCAGTATTTT